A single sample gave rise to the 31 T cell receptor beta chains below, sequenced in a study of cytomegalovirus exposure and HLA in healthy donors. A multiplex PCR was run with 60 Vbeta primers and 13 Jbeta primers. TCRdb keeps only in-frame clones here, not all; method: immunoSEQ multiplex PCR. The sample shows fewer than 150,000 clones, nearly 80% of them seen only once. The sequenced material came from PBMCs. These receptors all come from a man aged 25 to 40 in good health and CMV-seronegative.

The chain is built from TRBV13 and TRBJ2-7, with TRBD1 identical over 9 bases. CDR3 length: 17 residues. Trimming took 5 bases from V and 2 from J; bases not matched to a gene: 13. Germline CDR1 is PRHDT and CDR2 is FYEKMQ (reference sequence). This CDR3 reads CASSLNPGQGFPYEQYF. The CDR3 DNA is TGTGCCAGCAGCCTCAATCCGGGACAGGGCTTTCCCTACGAGCAGTACTTC.

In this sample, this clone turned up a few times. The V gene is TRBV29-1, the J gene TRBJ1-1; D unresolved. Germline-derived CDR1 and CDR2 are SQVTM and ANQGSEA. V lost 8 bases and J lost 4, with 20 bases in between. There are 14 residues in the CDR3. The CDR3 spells CSIALGTAGTEAFF. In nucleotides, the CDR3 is TGCAGCATTGCTCTTGGAACGGCGGGCACTGAAGCTTTCTTT.

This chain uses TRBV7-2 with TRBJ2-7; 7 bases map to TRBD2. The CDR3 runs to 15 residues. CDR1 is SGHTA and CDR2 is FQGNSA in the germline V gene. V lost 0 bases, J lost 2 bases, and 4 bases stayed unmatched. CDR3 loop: CASSLAAGSTYEQYF. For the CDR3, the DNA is TGTGCCAGCAGCTTAGCAGCGGGGTCCACCTACGAGCAGTACTTC.

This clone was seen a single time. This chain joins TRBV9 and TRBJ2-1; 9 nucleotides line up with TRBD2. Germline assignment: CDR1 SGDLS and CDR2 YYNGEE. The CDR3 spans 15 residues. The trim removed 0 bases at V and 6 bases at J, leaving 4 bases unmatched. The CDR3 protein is CASSVVSGSPNEQFF. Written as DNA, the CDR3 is TGTGCCAGCAGCGTAGTTAGCGGGAGTCCCAATGAGCAGTTCTTC. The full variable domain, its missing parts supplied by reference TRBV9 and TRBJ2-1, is DSGVTQTPKHLITATGQRVTLRCSPRSGDLSVYWYQQSLDQGLQFLIQYYNGEERAKGNILERFSAQQFPDLHSELNLSSLELGDSALYFCASSVVSGSPNEQFFGPGTRLTVL.

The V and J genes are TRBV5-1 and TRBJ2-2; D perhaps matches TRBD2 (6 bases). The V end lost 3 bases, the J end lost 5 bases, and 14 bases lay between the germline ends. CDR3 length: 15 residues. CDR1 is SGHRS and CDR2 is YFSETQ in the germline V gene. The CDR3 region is CASSSSWGETGELFF. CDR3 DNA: TGCGCCAGCAGCTCCAGTTGGGGGGAGACCGGGGAGCTGTTTTTT.

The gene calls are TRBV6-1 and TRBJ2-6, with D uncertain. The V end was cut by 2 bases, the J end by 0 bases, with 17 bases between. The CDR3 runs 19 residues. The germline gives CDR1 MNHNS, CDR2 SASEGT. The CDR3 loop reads CASSEYYVVQSSGANVLTF. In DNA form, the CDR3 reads TGTGCCAGCAGTGAATATTATGTGGTACAGAGCTCTGGGGCCAACGTCCTGACTTTC.

The CDR3 here is CASGGGESFMGQFF. The CDR3 nucleotides are TGCGCCAGCGGGGGGGGTGAATCGTTTATGGGGCAGTTCTTC. The rearrangement links TRBV5-1 to TRBJ2-1; 7 bases match TRBD2. V shed 7 bases and J 12 bases; nucleotides not matched to a gene: 16. CDR3 size: 14 residues. Germline CDR1 and CDR2: SGHRS and YFSETQ.

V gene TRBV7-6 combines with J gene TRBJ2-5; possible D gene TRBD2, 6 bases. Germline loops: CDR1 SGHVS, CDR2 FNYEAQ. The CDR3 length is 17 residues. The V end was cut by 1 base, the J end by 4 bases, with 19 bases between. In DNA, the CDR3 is TGTGCCAGCAGCTTAGAGGCGGGGACGGCGGGGATAGAGACCCAGTACTTC. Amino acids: CASSLEAGTAGIETQYF.

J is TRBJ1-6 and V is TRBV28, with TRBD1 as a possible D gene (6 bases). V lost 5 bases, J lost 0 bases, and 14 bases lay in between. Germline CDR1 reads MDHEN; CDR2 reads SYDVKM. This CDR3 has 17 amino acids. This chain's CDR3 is CASSAWGGHSYNSPLHF. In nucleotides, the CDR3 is TGTGCCAGCAGTGCCTGGGGGGGGCACTCCTATAATTCACCCCTCCACTTT.

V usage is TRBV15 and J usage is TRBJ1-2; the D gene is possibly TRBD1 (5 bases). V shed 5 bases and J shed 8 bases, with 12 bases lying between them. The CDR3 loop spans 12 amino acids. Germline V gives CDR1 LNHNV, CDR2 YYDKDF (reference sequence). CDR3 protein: CATSVFGGGYTF. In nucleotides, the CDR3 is TGTGCCACCAGCGTTTTTGGGGGGGGCTACACCTTC. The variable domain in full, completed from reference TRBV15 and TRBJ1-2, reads DAMVIQNPRYQVTQFGKPVTLSCSQTLNHNVMYWYQQKSSQAPKLLFHYYDKDFNNEADTPDNFQSRRPNTSFCFLDIRSPGLGDTAMYLCATSVFGGGYTFGSGTRLTVV.

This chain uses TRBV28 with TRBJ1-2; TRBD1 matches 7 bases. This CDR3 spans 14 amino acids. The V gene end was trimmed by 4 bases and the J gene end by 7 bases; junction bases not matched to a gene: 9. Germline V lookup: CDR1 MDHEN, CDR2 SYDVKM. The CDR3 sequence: CASSSGTQGLGYTF. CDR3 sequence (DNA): TGTGCCAGCAGTTCCGGGACACAGGGGCTTGGCTACACCTTC.

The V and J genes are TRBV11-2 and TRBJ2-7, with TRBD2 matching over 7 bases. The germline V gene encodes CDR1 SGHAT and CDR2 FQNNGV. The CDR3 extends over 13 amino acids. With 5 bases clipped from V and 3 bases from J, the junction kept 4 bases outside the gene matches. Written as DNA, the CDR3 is TGTGCCAGCAGCACTGGGGGGGACTACGAGCAGTACTTC. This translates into CASSTGGDYEQYF.

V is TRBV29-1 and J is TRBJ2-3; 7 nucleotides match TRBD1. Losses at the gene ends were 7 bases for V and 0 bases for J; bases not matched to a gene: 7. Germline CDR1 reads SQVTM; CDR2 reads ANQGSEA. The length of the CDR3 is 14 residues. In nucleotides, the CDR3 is TGCAGCGACAGGACAGGCGCAAGCACAGATACGCAGTATTTT. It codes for CSDRTGASTDTQYF.

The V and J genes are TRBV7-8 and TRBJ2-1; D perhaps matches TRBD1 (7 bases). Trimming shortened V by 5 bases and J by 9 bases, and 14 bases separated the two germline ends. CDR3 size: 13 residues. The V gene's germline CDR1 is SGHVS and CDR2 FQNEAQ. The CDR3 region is CASSDSGGGEQFF. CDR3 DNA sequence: TGTGCCAGCAGCGACTCAGGGGGAGGTGAGCAGTTCTTC.

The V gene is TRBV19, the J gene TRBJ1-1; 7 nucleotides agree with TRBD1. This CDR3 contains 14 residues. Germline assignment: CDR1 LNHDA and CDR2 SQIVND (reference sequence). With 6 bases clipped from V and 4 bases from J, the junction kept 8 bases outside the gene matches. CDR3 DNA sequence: TGTGCCAGTAGCTCTACAGGGGCCGTCACTGAAGCTTTCTTT. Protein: CASSSTGAVTEAFF.

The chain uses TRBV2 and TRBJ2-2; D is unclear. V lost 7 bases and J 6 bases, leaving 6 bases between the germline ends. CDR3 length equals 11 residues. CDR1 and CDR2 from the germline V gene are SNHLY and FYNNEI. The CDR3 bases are TGTGCCAGCAATCCGGCCGGGGAGCTGTTTTTT. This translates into CASNPAGELFF.

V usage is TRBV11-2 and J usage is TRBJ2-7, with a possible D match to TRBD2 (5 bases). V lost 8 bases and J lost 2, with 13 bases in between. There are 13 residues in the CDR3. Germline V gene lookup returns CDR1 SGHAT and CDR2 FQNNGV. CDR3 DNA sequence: TGTGCCAGCGGCGTCCGGCGGGCCTACGAGCAGTACTTC. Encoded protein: CASGVRRAYEQYF. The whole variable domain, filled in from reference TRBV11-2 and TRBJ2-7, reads EAGVAQSPRYKIIEKRQSVAFWCNPISGHATLYWYQQILGQGPKLLIQFQNNGVVDDSQLPKDRFSAERLKGVDSTLKIQPAKLEDSAVYLCASGVRRAYEQYFGPGTRLTVT.

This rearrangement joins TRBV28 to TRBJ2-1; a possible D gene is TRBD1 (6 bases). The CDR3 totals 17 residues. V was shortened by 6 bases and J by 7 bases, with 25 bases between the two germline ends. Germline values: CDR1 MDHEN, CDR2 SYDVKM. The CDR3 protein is CASSRGHLGPLTNEQFF. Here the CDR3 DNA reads TGTGCCAGCAGCCGGGGACACCTGGGGCCATTAACGAATGAGCAGTTCTTC.

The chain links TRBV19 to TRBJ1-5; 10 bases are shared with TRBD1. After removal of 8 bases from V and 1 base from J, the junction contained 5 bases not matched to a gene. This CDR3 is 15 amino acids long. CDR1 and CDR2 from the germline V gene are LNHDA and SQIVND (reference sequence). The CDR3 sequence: CASVGQGGSNQPQHF. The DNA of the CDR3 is TGTGCCAGTGTCGGACAGGGGGGAAGCAATCAGCCCCAGCATTTT.

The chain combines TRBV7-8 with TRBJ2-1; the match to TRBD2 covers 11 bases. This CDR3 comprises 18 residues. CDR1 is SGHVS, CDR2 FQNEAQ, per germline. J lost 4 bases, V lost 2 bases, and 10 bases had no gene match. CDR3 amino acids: CASSLNLVAGGVYNEQFF. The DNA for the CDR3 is TGTGCCAGCAGCTTAAATCTGGTAGCGGGAGGGGTATACAATGAGCAGTTCTTC.

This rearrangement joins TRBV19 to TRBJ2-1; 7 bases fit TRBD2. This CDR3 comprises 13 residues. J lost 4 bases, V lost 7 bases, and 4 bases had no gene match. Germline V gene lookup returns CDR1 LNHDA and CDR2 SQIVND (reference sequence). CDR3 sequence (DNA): TGTGCCAGTATGGCGGGAGCTTACAATGAGCAGTTCTTC. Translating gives CASMAGAYNEQFF.

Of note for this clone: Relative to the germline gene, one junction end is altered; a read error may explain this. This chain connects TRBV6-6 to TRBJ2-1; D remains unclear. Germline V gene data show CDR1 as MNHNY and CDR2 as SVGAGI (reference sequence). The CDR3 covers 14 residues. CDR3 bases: TGTGCCAGCACTTACGGAGTAGCAAGCAATGAGCAGTTCTTC. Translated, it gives CASTYGVASNEQFF.

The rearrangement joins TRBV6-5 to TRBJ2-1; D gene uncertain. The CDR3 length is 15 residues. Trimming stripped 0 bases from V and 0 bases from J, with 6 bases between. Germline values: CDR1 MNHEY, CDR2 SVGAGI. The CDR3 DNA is TGTGCCAGCAGTTACTCTGCGAGCTCCTACAATGAGCAGTTCTTC. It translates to CASSYSASSYNEQFF.

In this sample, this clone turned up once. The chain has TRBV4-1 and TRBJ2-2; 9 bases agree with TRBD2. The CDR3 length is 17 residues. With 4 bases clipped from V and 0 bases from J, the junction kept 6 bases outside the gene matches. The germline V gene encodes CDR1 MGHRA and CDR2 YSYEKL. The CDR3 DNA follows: TGCGCCAGCAGCCTACCTAGCGGGAACGCGAACACCGGGGAGCTGTTTTTT. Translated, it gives CASSLPSGNANTGELFF.

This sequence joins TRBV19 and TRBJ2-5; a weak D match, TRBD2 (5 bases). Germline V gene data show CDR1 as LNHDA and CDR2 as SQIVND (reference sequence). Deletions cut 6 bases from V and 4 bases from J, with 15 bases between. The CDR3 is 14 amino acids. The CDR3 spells CASSPSGIRETQYF. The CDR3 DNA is TGTGCCAGTAGCCCCTCGGGGATTAGAGAGACCCAGTACTTC.

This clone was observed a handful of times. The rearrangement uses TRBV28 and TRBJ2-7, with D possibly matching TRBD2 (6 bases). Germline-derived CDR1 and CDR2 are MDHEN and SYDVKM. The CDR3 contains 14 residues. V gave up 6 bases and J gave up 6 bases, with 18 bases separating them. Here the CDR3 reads CASRGGGAVSEQYF. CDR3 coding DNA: TGTGCCAGCAGGGGTGGAGGGGCGGTGAGCGAGCAGTACTTC.

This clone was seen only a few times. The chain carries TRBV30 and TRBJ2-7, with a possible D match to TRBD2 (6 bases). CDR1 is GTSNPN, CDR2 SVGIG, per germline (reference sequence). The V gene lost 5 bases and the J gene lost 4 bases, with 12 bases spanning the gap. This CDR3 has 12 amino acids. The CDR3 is CAWGLWGYEQYF. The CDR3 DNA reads TGTGCCTGGGGACTATGGGGATACGAGCAGTACTTC.

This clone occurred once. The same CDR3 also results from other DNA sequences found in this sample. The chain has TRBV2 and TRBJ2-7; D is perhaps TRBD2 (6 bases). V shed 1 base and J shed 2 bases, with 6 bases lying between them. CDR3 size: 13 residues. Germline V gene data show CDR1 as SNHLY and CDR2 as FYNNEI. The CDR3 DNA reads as TGTGCCAGCAGTGAAGGCGGGACCTACGAGCAGTACTTC. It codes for CASSEGGTYEQYF.

Here the CDR3 DNA reads TGCGCCAGCAGCCAAGATCCCGGGGTGGATGAAAAACTGTTTTTT. As protein: CASSQDPGVDEKLFF. The V and J genes are TRBV4-1 and TRBJ1-4; D gene unclear. V dropped 0 bases and J dropped 6 bases, with 11 bases sitting between them. This CDR3 is built from 15 residues. Germline CDR1 is MGHRA and CDR2 is YSYEKL.

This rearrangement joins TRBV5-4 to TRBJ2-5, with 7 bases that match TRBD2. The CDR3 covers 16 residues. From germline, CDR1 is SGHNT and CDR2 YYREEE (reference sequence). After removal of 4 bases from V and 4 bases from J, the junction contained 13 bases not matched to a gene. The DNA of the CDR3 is TGTGCCAGCAGCCTCCCCGTGGCGGGAGTAAGAGAGACCCAGTACTTC. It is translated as CASSLPVAGVRETQYF.

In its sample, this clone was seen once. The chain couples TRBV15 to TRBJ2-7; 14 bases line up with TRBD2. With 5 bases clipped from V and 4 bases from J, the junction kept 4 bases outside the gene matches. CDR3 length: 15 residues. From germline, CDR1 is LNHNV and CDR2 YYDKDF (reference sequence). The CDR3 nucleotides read TGTGCCACCAGCTCCCGACTAGCGGGAGGGTACGAGCAGTACTTC. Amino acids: CATSSRLAGGYEQYF.